This T cell receptor beta chain was sequenced for a study of cytomegalovirus exposure and HLA in healthy donors. Overall study results and limits: Reportedly, diagnosis of cytomegalovirus status by the classifier showed high specificity and sensitivity. What a later analysis reportedly showed was that an Asian-associated ancestry cluster had fewer N-insertions than the approximately 700-donor mean.

Vbeta (60) and Jbeta (13) primers were used in the PCR. Method: immunoSEQ multiplex PCR; TCRdb's copy keeps in-frame clones and lacks some. Of around 91,000 clones in the sample, more than 70% were seen once. This CDR3 comprises 15 residues. V dropped 5 bases and J dropped 0; count of bases not matched to a gene: 5. Looked up from germline, CDR1 is SGHDN and CDR2 is FVKESK. Notes on this clone: Its antigen is still unknown.

Sequencing was performed on PBMCs. The receptor was derived from a male donor in good health and CMV-seropositive. This chain uses TRBV14 with TRBJ2-7; 9 nucleotides match TRBD1. The CDR3 sequence is CASSVGQGDSYEQYF. CDR3 coding DNA: TGTGCCAGCAGCGTGGGACAGGGCGACTCCTACGAGCAGTACTTC.